A single sample gave rise to the 5 T cell receptor beta chains below, sequenced in a study of T cell changes during pregnancy in multiple sclerosis (dated by TCRdb to about 2019). The method was the immunoSEQ multiplex PCR assay. TCRdb carries this immuneACCESS record with in-frame sequences only. Its versions omit some clonotypes, under half of them owing to an unresolved V gene in the studies checked, with the rest unexplained. This sample comprises more than 65,000 clones, over 90% of them detected only once. Of the sample, about 1.2% is held by the ten largest clones. Sequencing was performed on peripheral blood, taken in the second trimester of pregnancy. All receptors derive from a female donor with multiple sclerosis, enrolled in a pregnancy study.

This chain links TRBV4-3 with TRBJ2-2; 9 positions agree with TRBD1. CDR3 length: 19 amino acids. Germline V gene sequence: CDR1 LGHNA, CDR2 YSLEER. V lost 3 bases and J lost 6; bases outside the gene matches: 17. The CDR3 DNA reads as TGCGCCAGCAGCCAGGGGGGGACAGGGCCTGAAAAAAGGGCCGGGGAGCTGTTTTTT. Amino acid sequence: CASSQGGTGPEKRAGELFF.

This chain uses TRBV9 with TRBJ1-3; D not certain. Trimming left V 0 bases short and J 2 bases short, with 9 bases between. Germline lookup yields CDR1 SGDLS and CDR2 YYNGEE. The length of the CDR3 is 15 residues. CDR3 residues: CASSVAWLPGNTIYF. The CDR3 DNA reads TGTGCCAGCAGCGTAGCCTGGCTTCCTGGAAACACCATATATTTT.

V is TRBV9 and J is TRBJ2-3; TRBD2 is a possible D gene (6 bases). In germline, CDR1 is SGDLS, CDR2 YYNGEE. The CDR3 has 15 amino acids. Trimming took off 3 bases at V and 0 bases at J, with 11 bases between the two ends. The CDR3 spells CASSEEGISTDTQYF. CDR3 DNA sequence: TGTGCCAGCAGCGAGGAGGGTATCAGCACAGATACGCAGTATTTT.

V gene TRBV5-5 combines with J gene TRBJ2-1; 7 bases are shared with TRBD1. J gave up 4 bases and V 4 bases, and 2 bases lay outside the gene matches. In germline, CDR1 is SGHKS, CDR2 YYEKEE (reference sequence). The CDR3 extends over 13 amino acids. CDR3 residues: CASSQDRYNEQFF. CDR3 coding DNA: TGTGCCAGCAGCCAGGACAGGTACAATGAGCAGTTCTTC.

This chain joins TRBV30 and TRBJ2-5; TRBD2 aligns across 9 bases. Germline V CDR1 and CDR2: GTSNPN, SVGIG (reference sequence). The CDR3 totals 15 residues. Trimming removed 5 bases from V and 2 bases from J; junction bases left unmatched: 9. CDR3 loop: CAWGPGLAMQETQYF. The CDR3 DNA reads TGTGCCTGGGGGCCGGGACTAGCTATGCAAGAGACCCAGTACTTC.